The 26 T cell receptor beta chains below were found in one sample sequenced in a study of OX40 agonist ivuxolimab in advanced cancers. Profiled with immunoSEQ multiplex PCR; TCRdb holds only in-frame clones, not every one. The table records 35,000 to 45,000 clones, about 90% of them present only once. Material: CD4+ or CD8+ T cells sorted from blood, obtained in a trial of the OX40 agonist ivuxolimab. Receptors were obtained from an adult with an advanced solid tumor such as melanoma, head and neck, liver or kidney cancer.

The genes are TRBV25-1 and TRBJ1-4; possibly TRBD1 for D (6 bases). V was shortened by 3 bases and J by 3 bases, with 11 bases between the two germline ends. Germline V gene data show CDR1 as MGHDK and CDR2 as SYGVNS. The CDR3 is made up of 15 amino acids. The CDR3: CASSDWDKANEKLFF. The DNA of the CDR3 is TGTGCCAGCAGTGACTGGGACAAGGCTAATGAAAAACTGTTTTTT.

The CDR3 is CASSFSTIGIQSTDTQYF. The CDR3 DNA reads TGTGCCAGCAGCTTTAGCACCATCGGGATCCAAAGCACAGATACGCAGTATTTT. This chain joins TRBV5-6 and TRBJ2-3; possible D gene TRBD2, 5 bases. Germline V gene lookup returns CDR1 SGHDT and CDR2 YYEEEE. V was pared by 2 bases and J by 0 bases, with 19 bases between. The CDR3 is 18 residues long.

This clone has only one observation. The CDR3 sequence is CAWVGGEHYEQYF. The CDR3 region has the DNA TGTGCCTGGGTCGGCGGGGAACACTACGAGCAGTACTTC. This chain joins TRBV30 and TRBJ2-7; possibly TRBD2 for D (6 bases). The V end was cut by 5 bases, the J end by 3 bases, with 14 bases between. The CDR3 spans 13 residues. Germline CDR1 reads GTSNPN; CDR2 reads SVGIG (reference sequence). The whole variable domain, remainder taken from reference TRBV30 and TRBJ2-7, is SQTIHQWPATLVQPVGSPLSLECTVEGTSNPNLYWYRQAAGRGLQLLFYSVGIGQISSEVPQNLSASRPQDRQFILSSKKLLLSDSGFYLCAWVGGEHYEQYFGPGTRLTVT.

This clone has more than one count but fewer than ten. The genes are TRBV29-1 and TRBJ1-1; no clear D gene. V gave up 4 bases and J gave up 8 bases, with 2 bases separating them. Per the germline V gene, CDR1 is SQVTM and CDR2 is ANQGSEA. The CDR3 is made up of 8 amino acids. The CDR3, as DNA: TGCAGCGTTGCCGAAGCTTTCTTT. Its translation is CSVAEAFF.

The rearrangement joins TRBV7-2 to TRBJ1-1; the D is unclear. This CDR3 is 14 amino acids long. Germline values: CDR1 SGHTA, CDR2 FQGNSA. Trimming took 2 bases from V and 0 from J, leaving 7 bases between them. CDR3 nucleotide sequence: TGTGCCAGCAGCTTAAAAGGCCTGAACACTGAAGCTTTCTTT. Translating it yields CASSLKGLNTEAFF.

V and J are TRBV6-1 and TRBJ2-3, with TRBD2 matching 12 bases. V trimming: 6 bases; J trimming: 6 bases; junction bases outside the gene matches: 7. The CDR3 covers 15 residues. Germline V lookup: CDR1 MNHNS, CDR2 SASEGT. This CDR3 is CASRTGLAGTDTQYF. The CDR3 nucleotides are TGTGCCAGCAGGACCGGACTAGCGGGAACGGATACGCAGTATTTT.

V is TRBV19 and J is TRBJ2-5; D possibly corresponds to TRBD1 (6 bases). With the DNA end fitting TRBJ2-7 better, the J assignment may be wrong. The CDR3 spans 13 residues. CDR1 and CDR2 from the germline V gene are LNHDA and SQIVND (reference sequence). This chain's CDR3 is CASGPDSSYEQYF. The CDR3 DNA follows: TGTGCCAGTGGCCCGGACAGCTCCTACGAGCAGTACTTC.

This chain links TRBV7-2 with TRBJ2-6; 8 bases map to TRBD1. The CDR3 runs to 18 residues. Trimming removed 1 base from V and 0 bases from J; junction bases left unmatched: 5. The germline gives CDR1 SGHTA, CDR2 FQGNSA. In DNA, the CDR3 is TGTGCCAGCAGCTTAGTAGGACAGGGACTCTCTGGGGCCAACGTCCTGACTTTC. As protein: CASSLVGQGLSGANVLTF.

In its sample, this clone was seen once. The chain links TRBV5-6 to TRBJ2-1; D is unresolved. Germline V gene lookup returns CDR1 SGHDT and CDR2 YYEEEE. The CDR3 consists of 15 residues. V lost 2 bases to trimming and J lost 6 bases, with 15 bases between them. CDR3 region: CASSFQKGVVNEQFF. Here the CDR3 DNA reads TGTGCCAGCAGCTTCCAGAAAGGCGTGGTCAATGAGCAGTTCTTC.

The chain links TRBV18 to TRBJ2-5; possibly TRBD2 for D (5 bases). From germline, CDR1 is KGHSH and CDR2 LQKENI. V dropped 0 bases and J dropped 1 base, with 9 bases sitting between them. The CDR3 consists of 15 residues. The CDR3 loop is CASSPPYRGQETQYF. DNA for the CDR3: TGTGCCAGCTCACCACCTTACCGGGGCCAAGAGACCCAGTACTTC.

The CDR3 DNA sequence: TGTGCCAGCAGCCAAGAGGGGGCTCACACTGAAGCTTTCTTT. Residues: CASSQEGAHTEAFF. This chain links TRBV4-2 with TRBJ1-1, with a possible D match to TRBD1 (6 bases). V was clipped by 0 bases and J by 3 bases, with 8 bases between them. The CDR3 extends over 14 amino acids. Germline lookup yields CDR1 LGHNA and CDR2 YNFKEQ.

The J gene is TRBJ1-2, the V gene TRBV27; D is unclear. This CDR3 is built from 14 residues. The ends were cut back, 6 bases at V and 6 bases at J, with 17 bases in the middle. CDR1 MNHEY and CDR2 SMNVEV come from the germline V gene (reference sequence). For the CDR3, the DNA is TGTGCCAGCAGCCAGAATCCGGGGAACAATGGCTACACCTTC. Translating gives CASSQNPGNNGYTF.

The chain employs TRBV27 and TRBJ2-7, with a weak D call TRBD2 (5 bases). V was pared by 3 bases and J by 3 bases, with 12 bases between. The germline V gene has CDR1 MNHEY and CDR2 SMNVEV (reference sequence). This CDR3 has 14 residues. The CDR3 sequence is CASSFGDKSYEQYF. The DNA for the CDR3 is TGTGCCAGCAGTTTCGGGGATAAAAGCTACGAGCAGTACTTC.

The chain has TRBV28 and TRBJ1-6, with unresolved D. The length of the CDR3 is 18 residues. Germline V lookup: CDR1 MDHEN, CDR2 SYDVKM. Trimming stripped 4 bases from V and 0 bases from J, with 16 bases between. CDR3 loop: CASSSRWQLSSYNSPLHF. DNA for the CDR3: TGTGCCAGCAGTTCCCGTTGGCAGCTGAGCTCCTATAATTCACCCCTCCACTTT.

The V and J genes are TRBV30 and TRBJ1-4; TRBD1 might be the D (5 bases). The germline CDR1 and CDR2 sequences are GTSNPN and SVGIG (reference sequence). V was shortened by 0 bases and J by 0 bases, with 11 bases between the two germline ends. The CDR3 runs to 16 residues. The CDR3 sequence is CAWSVLETATNEKLFF. CDR3 sequence (DNA): TGTGCCTGGAGTGTCCTAGAGACAGCAACTAATGAAAAACTGTTTTTT.

The CDR3 DNA reads as TGTGCCAGCAGCCAGGGGGTGGGGGCGGTCCTTCCCTGGGAGTACTTC. This codes for CASSQGVGAVLPWEYF. The rearrangement links TRBV7-7 to TRBJ2-7, with 7 bases aligning to TRBD1. Trimming removed 5 bases from V and 11 bases from J; junction bases left unmatched: 21. In germline, CDR1 is SSHAT, CDR2 FNYEAQ (reference sequence). The CDR3 totals 16 residues.

The rearrangement joins TRBV7-9 to TRBJ2-7; the match to TRBD2 covers 10 bases. V lost 7 bases, J lost 4 bases, and 7 bases stayed unmatched. The length of the CDR3 is 14 residues. Per the germline V gene, CDR1 is SEHNR and CDR2 is FQNEAQ (reference sequence). CDR3 sequence reads: CASTLLAGIYEQYF. CDR3 DNA sequence: TGTGCCAGCACCCTACTAGCGGGGATATACGAGCAGTACTTC.

This clone was recorded only once. The V gene is TRBV6-5, the J gene TRBJ1-1, with D tentatively TRBD1 (5 bases). The germline gives CDR1 MNHEY, CDR2 SVGAGI. Trimming took off 2 bases at V and 1 base at J, with 11 bases between the two ends. The CDR3 sequence is 15 residues long. The CDR3 nucleotides read TGTGCCAGCAGTTACGTGAACAGGAAGAACACTGAAGCTTTCTTT. The encoded protein is CASSYVNRKNTEAFF.

The CDR3 loop reads CSATLGGRHPYSYEQYF. In DNA form, the CDR3 reads TGCAGCGCCACCCTTGGGGGACGCCATCCTTATTCCTACGAGCAGTACTTC. This rearrangement joins TRBV29-1 to TRBJ2-7; D tentatively fits TRBD1 or TRBD2 (5 bases each). Looked up from germline, CDR1 is SQVTM and CDR2 is ANQGSEA. The V gene lost 7 bases and the J gene lost 1 base, with 26 bases spanning the gap. The CDR3 covers 17 residues.

The chain couples TRBV15 to TRBJ2-7; D is possibly TRBD1 (6 bases). Trimming shortened V by 0 bases and J by 3 bases, and 9 bases separated the two germline ends. The CDR3 extends over 14 amino acids. Germline CDR1 reads LNHNV; CDR2 reads YYDKDF (reference sequence). CDR3 sequence reads: CATSRDQGHYEQYF. DNA of the CDR3: TGTGCCACCAGCAGAGATCAGGGACACTACGAGCAGTACTTC.

There are a few counts of this clone. The chain employs TRBV6-5 and TRBJ1-2; D remains ambiguous. Germline-derived CDR1 and CDR2 are MNHEY and SVGAGI. The CDR3 has 13 residues. Between the trimmed V and J ends, which lost 0 bases and 8 bases, there was a span of 10 bases. The CDR3 sequence: CASSYSLGKGYTF. CDR3 DNA sequence: TGTGCCAGCAGTTACTCGTTAGGGAAAGGCTACACCTTC.

The V and J genes are TRBV2 and TRBJ2-1; D possibly corresponds to TRBD2 (5 bases). Germline V gene sequence: CDR1 SNHLY, CDR2 FYNNEI. The CDR3 is 15 amino acids. Between the trimmed V and J ends, which lost 10 bases and 4 bases, there was a span of 20 bases. This chain's CDR3 is CANPLPGLFYNEQFF. CDR3 coding DNA: TGTGCCAACCCCCTTCCCGGACTCTTTTACAATGAGCAGTTCTTC. Complete variable domain (other parts from reference TRBV2 and TRBJ2-1): EPEVTQTPSHQVTQMGQEVILRCVPISNHLYFYWYRQILGQKVEFLVSFYNNEISEKSEIFDDQFSVERPDGSNFTLKIRSTKLEDSAMYFCANPLPGLFYNEQFFGPGTRLTVL.

The chain joins TRBV25-1 to TRBJ2-7; the D gene is possibly TRBD1 (5 bases). V gave up 7 bases and J gave up 6 bases, with 16 bases separating them. Germline V gene data show CDR1 as MGHDK and CDR2 as SYGVNS. The CDR3 has 13 residues. The CDR3: CASISRQTAEQYF. The CDR3 bases are TGTGCCAGCATCTCCCGACAGACGGCCGAGCAGTACTTC.

The CDR3 DNA reads as TGTGCCAGCAGCCAACTTGGACTAGCGGGGGGGCCTGCCGGGGAGCTGTTTTTT. Translating gives CASSQLGLAGGPAGELFF. V and J are TRBV27 and TRBJ2-2; 15 nucleotides agree with TRBD2. V lost 6 bases and J lost 6; bases outside the gene matches: 11. Germline lookup yields CDR1 MNHEY and CDR2 SMNVEV (reference sequence). CDR3 length: 18 amino acids.

A few counts support this clone. The gene calls are TRBV6-4 and TRBJ2-2; 7 positions match TRBD2. CDR1 and CDR2 from the germline V gene are MRHNA and SNTAGT. CDR3 size: 14 residues. The V and J ends lost 2 bases and 3 bases, in that order; junction bases with no gene match: 0. The CDR3 reads CASSDRGDTGELFF. The CDR3 nucleotides read TGTGCCAGCAGTGACCGGGGGGACACCGGGGAGCTGTTTTTT.

DNA of the CDR3: TGCGCCAGCAGCCAAGATCCCGGGGGCTACACCTTC. It specifies CASSQDPGGYTF. This rearrangement joins TRBV4-1 to TRBJ1-2; D gene uncertain. Germline V gene data show CDR1 as MGHRA and CDR2 as YSYEKL. The V end lost 0 bases, the J end lost 8 bases, and 7 bases lay between the germline ends. The CDR3 is 12 residues long.